This T cell receptor beta chain came from a study of blood T cell repertoires in COVID-19. CDR1 is SGHDT, CDR2 YYEEEE, per germline. Trimming removed 4 bases from V and 1 base from J; junction bases left unmatched: 8. The CDR3 extends over 16 amino acids. Measured with immunoSEQ multiplex PCR; TCRdb has only the in-frame clones, and not every one. The sample lists about 180,000 clones, roughly 90% seen once, with 1.6% in the top ten. The sample comprised peripheral blood. J is TRBJ1-3 and V is TRBV5-6; TRBD1 matches 7 bases. The clonotype was recovered from a woman aged 45-60 years with acute or convalescent COVID-19. The CDR3 DNA follows: TGTGCCAGCAGCAGATGGGGACAGCTATCTGGAAACACCATATATTTT. It is translated as CASSRWGQLSGNTIYF.